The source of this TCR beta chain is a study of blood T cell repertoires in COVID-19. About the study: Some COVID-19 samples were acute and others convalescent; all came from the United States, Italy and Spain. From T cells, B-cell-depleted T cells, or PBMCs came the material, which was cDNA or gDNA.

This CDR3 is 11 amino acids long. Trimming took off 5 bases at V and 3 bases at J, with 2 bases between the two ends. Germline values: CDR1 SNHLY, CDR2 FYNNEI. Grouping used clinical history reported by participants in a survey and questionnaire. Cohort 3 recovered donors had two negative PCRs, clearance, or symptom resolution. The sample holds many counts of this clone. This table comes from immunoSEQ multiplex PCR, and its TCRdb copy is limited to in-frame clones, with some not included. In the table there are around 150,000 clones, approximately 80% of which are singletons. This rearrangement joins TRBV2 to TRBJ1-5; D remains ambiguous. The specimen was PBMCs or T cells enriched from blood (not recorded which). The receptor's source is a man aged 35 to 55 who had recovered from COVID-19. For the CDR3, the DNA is TGTGCCAGCAGTTACAATCAGCCCCAGCATTTT. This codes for CASSYNQPQHF.